This TCR beta chain was sequenced during a study of blood T cell repertoires in COVID-19. For the study at large: The study drew acute and convalescent COVID-19 samples from the United States, Italy and Spain. PBMCs, B-cell-depleted T cells, or T cells provided the cDNA or gDNA that made up the material.

In the authors' workflow: How many nucleated cells were present was estimated from reference gene primer amplification. The protocol was immunoSEQ multiplex PCR, while the TCRdb copy is restricted to in-frame clones and leaves out a portion. V and J calls and clone size follow that table, whereas D and trimming were derived from the DNA. The sample lists around 470,000 clones, nearly 90% occurring once. Seattle's cohort entered during active infection and was followed longitudinally. The junction had 11 bases not matched to a gene; V was cut back by 5 bases and J by 5 bases. The CDR3 totals 15 residues. Per germline, CDR1 SGHRS and CDR2 YFSETQ.

The sequenced sample consisted of peripheral blood. V gene TRBV5-1 combines with J gene TRBJ2-7; 9 nucleotides agree with TRBD1. The receptor was derived from a man between 18 and 35 years old with COVID-19, enrolled during active disease. The CDR3 DNA reads as TGCGCCAGCAGGGATGAGGGGACAGGGCATCACGAGCAGTACTTC. This gives the protein CASRDEGTGHHEQYF.